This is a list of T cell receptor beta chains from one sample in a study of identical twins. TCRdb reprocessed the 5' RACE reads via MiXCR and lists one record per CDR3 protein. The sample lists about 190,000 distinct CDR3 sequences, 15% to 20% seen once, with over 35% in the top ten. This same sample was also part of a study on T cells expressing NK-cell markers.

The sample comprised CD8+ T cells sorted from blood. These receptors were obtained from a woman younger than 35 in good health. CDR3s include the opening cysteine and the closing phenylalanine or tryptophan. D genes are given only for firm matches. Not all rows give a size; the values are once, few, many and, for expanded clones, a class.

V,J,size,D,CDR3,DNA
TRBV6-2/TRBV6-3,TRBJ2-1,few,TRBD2,CASSYSTGGASNEQFF,TGTGCCAGCAGTTACTCGACCGGGGGGGCCTCCAATGAGCAGTTCTTC
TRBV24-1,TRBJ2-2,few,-,CATSERGIGELFF,TGTGCCACCAGTGAGAGGGGAATCGGGGAGCTGTTTTTT
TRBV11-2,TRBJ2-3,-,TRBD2,CASSLVAGFTDTQYF,TGTGCCAGCAGCTTGGTAGCGGGGTTCACAGATACGCAGTATTTT
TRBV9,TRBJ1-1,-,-,CASSVGTPTEAFF,TGTGCCAGCAGCGTCGGAACCCCAACTGAAGCTTTCTTT
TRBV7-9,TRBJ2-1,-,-,CASSLEGGPEQFF,TGTGCCAGCAGCTTAGAGGGAGGTCCTGAGCAGTTCTTC
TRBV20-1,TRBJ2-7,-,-,CSARDKGGSSYEQYF,TGCAGTGCTAGAGATAAGGGTGGGAGCTCCTACGAGCAGTACTTC
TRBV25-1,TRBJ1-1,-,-,CASRQGHTEAFF,TGTGCCAGCAGACAGGGACACACTGAAGCTTTCTTT
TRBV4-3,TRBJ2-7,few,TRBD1,CASSQEDRAHDEQYF,TGCGCCAGCAGCCAAGAGGACAGGGCTCACGACGAGCAGTACTTC
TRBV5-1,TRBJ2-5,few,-,CASSLDTQETQYF,TGCGCCAGCAGCCTGGACACTCAAGAGACCCAGTACTTC
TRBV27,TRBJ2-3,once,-,CASGTPLATSTDTQYF,TGTGCCAGCGGCACCCCCCTAGCGACAAGCACAGATACGCAGTATTTT
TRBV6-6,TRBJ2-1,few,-,CAVVGAGEQFF,TGTGCCGTGGTGGGAGCGGGTGAGCAGTTCTTC
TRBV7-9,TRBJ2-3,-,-,CASSPADSIDTQYF,TGTGCCAGCAGCCCTGCTGACTCCATCGATACGCAGTATTTT
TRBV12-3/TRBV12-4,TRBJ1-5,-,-,CASSFGGEGQPQHF,TGTGCCAGCAGTTTTGGGGGAGAGGGTCAGCCCCAGCATTTT
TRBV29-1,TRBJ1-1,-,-,CSVGLGPNTEAFF,TGCAGCGTCGGTCTCGGACCGAACACTGAAGCTTTCTTT
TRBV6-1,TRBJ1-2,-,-,CASSLSAISNYGYTF,TGTGCCAGCAGCCTATCGGCCATATCTAACTATGGCTACACCTTC
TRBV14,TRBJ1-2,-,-,CASSQAKIGGYTF,TGTGCCAGCAGCCAGGCAAAGATCGGAGGCTACACCTTC
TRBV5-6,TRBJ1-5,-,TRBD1,CASSLGTVPQPQHF,TGTGCCAGCAGCCTAGGGACAGTCCCCCAGCCCCAGCATTTT
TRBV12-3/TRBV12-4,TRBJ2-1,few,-,CASSSDNQEQFF,TGTGCCAGCAGTTCAGACAATCAGGAGCAGTTCTTC
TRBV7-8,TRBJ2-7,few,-,CASSPLVSGPSDEQYF,TGTGCCAGCAGCCCTTTGGTTTCGGGCCCCTCGGACGAGCAGTACTTC
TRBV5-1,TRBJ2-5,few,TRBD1,CASSYRDSQETQYF,TGCGCCAGCAGCTACCGGGACAGCCAAGAGACCCAGTACTTC
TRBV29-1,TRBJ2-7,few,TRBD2,CSVEARGDYEQYF,TGCAGCGTTGAGGCTCGGGGGGACTACGAGCAGTACTTC
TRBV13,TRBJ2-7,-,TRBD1,CASSPTGGSYEQYF,TGTGCCAGCAGCCCGACAGGGGGATCCTACGAGCAGTACTTC
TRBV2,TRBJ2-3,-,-,CASSEAAESLGDTQYF,TGTGCCAGCAGTGAAGCGGCGGAATCACTGGGAGATACGCAGTATTTT
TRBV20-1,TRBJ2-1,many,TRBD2,CSASSGGEYNEQFF,TGCAGTGCTAGTTCCGGGGGGGAATACAATGAGCAGTTCTTC
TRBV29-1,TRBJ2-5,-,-,CSTEGGRQETQYF,TGCAGCACCGAGGGGGGCAGACAAGAGACCCAGTACTTC
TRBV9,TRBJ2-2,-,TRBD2,CASSLRTSGRADTGELFF,TGTGCCAGCAGCCTAAGGACTAGCGGGAGGGCCGACACCGGGGAGCTGTTTTTT
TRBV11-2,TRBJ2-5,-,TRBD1,CAGRQGAETQYF,TGTGCCGGTCGACAGGGGGCCGAGACCCAGTACTTC
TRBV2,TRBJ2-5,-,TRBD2,CARREGQGKETQYF,TGTGCCCGCCGGGAGGGGCAGGGAAAAGAGACCCAGTACTTC
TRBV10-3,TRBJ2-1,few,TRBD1,CAISPPGQGPYNEQFF,TGTGCCATCAGCCCACCGGGACAGGGCCCCTACAATGAGCAGTTCTTC
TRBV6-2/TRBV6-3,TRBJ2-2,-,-,CASRLTGELFF,TGTGCCAGCAGACTCACCGGGGAGCTGTTTTTT
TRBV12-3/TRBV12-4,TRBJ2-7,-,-,CASSLSGVLSYEQYF,TGTGCCAGCAGTTTATCAGGGGTCCTCTCCTACGAGCAGTACTTC
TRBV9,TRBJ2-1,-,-,CASSAQQGLINEQFF,TGTGCCAGCAGCGCCCAACAGGGATTAATCAATGAGCAGTTCTTC
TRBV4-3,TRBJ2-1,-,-,CASSQSRSIADQFF,TGCGCCAGCAGCCAATCACGGTCGATAGCGGATCAGTTCTTC
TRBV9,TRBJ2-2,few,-,CASTGAATGELFF,TGTGCCAGCACGGGGGCGGCTACCGGGGAGCTGTTTTTT
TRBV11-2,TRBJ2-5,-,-,CASSLAGGTEAQYF,TGTGCCAGCAGCTTGGCCGGAGGGACGGAGGCCCAGTACTTC
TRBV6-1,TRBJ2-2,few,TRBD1,CARSPRGRRTGELFF,TGTGCCAGGAGCCCCAGGGGGCGGAGGACCGGGGAGCTGTTTTTT
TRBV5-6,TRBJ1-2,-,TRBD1,CASSFGQGAFGYTF,TGTGCCAGCAGCTTCGGACAGGGGGCTTTTGGCTACACCTTC
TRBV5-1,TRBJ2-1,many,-,CASSPRNEQFF,TGCGCCAGCAGCCCTCGGAATGAGCAGTTCTTC
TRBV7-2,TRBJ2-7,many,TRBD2,CASSYGTSPSYEQYF,TGTGCCAGCAGCTACGGGACTAGCCCCTCCTACGAGCAGTACTTC
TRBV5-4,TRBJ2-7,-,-,CASSLRVAWHYEQYF,TGTGCCAGCAGCTTGAGGGTAGCGTGGCACTACGAGCAGTACTTC
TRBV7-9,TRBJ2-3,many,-,CASSIVTDTQYF,TGTGCCAGCAGTATAGTCACAGATACGCAGTATTTT
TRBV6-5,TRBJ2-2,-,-,CASSYRDGELFF,TGTGCCAGCAGTTACCGCGACGGGGAGCTGTTTTTT
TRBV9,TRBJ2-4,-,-,CASSGAAKNIQYF,TGTGCCAGCAGCGGAGCAGCCAAAAACATTCAGTACTTC
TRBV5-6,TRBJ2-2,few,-,CASSAGLHTGELFF,TGTGCCAGCAGCGCTGGACTGCACACCGGGGAGCTGTTTTTT
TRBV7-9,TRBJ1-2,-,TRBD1,CASSLGGQGIYGYTF,TGTGCCAGCAGCTTGGGGGGACAGGGCATCTATGGCTACACCTTC
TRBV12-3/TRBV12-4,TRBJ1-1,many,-,CASKRSADTEAFF,TGTGCCTCGAAACGGTCGGCGGACACTGAAGCTTTCTTT
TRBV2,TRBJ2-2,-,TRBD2,CASSGTSGGRTNTGELFF,TGTGCCAGCAGTGGGACTAGCGGGGGAAGAACGAACACCGGGGAGCTGTTTTTT
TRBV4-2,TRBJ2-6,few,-,CASSHSDNVLTF,TGTGCCAGCAGCCATAGTGACAACGTCCTGACTTTC
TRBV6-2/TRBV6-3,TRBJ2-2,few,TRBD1,CASDAQGDTGELFF,TGTGCCAGCGACGCGCAGGGGGACACCGGGGAGCTGTTTTTT
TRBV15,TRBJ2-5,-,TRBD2,CATAGGPLETQYF,TGTGCCACCGCGGGGGGCCCCCTGGAGACCCAGTACTTC
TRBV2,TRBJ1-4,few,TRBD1,CASTPGQTTNEKLFF,TGTGCCAGCACTCCGGGACAGACAACTAATGAAAAACTGTTTTTT
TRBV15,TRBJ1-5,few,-,CATSRDTGARQPQHF,TGTGCCACCAGCAGAGATACGGGAGCGCGCCAGCCCCAGCATTTT
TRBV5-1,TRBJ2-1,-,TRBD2,CASSFTSGREGEQFF,TGCGCCAGCAGCTTCACTAGCGGGAGGGAAGGTGAGCAGTTCTTC
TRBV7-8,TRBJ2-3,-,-,CASSLGVGPHTDTQYF,TGTGCCAGCAGCTTAGGGGTTGGTCCCCACACAGATACGCAGTATTTT
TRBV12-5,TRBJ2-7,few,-,CASGLVGEQYF,TGTGCTAGTGGTTTGGTTGGGGAGCAGTACTTC